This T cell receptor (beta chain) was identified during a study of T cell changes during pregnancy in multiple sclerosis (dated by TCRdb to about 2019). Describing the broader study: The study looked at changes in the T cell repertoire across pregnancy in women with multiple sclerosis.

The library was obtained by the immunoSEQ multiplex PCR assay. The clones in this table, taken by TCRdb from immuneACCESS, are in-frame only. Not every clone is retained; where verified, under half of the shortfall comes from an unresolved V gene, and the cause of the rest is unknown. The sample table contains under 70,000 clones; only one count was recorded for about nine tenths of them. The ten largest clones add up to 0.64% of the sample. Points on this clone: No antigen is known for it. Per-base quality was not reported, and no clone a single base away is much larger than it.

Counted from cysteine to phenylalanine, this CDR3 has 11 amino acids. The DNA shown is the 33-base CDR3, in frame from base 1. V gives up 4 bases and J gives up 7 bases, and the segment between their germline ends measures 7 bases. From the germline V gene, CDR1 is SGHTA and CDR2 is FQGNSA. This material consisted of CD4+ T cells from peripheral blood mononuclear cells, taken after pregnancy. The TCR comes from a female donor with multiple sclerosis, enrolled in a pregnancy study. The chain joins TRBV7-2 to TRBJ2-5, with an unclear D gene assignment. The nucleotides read TGTGCCAGCAGCTCCCCGGTGACCCAGTACTTC. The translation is CASSSPVTQYF.